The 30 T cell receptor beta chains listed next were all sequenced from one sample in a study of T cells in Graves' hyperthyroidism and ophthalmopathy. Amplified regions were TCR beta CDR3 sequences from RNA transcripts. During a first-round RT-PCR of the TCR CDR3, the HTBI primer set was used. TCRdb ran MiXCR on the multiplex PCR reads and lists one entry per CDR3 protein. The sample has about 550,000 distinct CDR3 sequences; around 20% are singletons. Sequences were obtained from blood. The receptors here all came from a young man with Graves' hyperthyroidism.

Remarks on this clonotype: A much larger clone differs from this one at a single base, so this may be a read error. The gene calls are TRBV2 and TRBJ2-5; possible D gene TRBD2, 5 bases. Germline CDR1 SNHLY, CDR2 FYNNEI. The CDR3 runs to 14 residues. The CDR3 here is CASSGRGLQETKYF. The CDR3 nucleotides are TGTGCCAGCAGTGGACGAGGGCTTCAAGAGACCAAGTACTTC.

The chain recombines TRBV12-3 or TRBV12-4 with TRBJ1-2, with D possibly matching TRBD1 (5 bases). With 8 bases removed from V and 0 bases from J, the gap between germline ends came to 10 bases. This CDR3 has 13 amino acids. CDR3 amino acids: CASGPGTNYGYTF. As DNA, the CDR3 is TGTGCCAGCGGGCCAGGGACTAACTATGGCTACACCTTC.

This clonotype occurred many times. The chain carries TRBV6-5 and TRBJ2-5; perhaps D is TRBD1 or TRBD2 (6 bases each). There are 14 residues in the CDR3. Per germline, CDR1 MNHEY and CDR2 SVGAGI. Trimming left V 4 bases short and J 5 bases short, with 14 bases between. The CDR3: CASSWGAGGETQYF. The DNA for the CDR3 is TGTGCCAGCAGTTGGGGGGCCGGCGGGGAGACCCAGTACTTC.

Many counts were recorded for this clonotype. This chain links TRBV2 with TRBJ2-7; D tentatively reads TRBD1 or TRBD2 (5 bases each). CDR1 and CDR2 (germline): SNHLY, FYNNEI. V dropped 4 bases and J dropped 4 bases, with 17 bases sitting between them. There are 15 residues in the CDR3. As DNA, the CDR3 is TGTGCCAGCAGTGTGGGGGACGGATCCTCTTACGAGCAGTACTTC. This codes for CASSVGDGSSYEQYF.

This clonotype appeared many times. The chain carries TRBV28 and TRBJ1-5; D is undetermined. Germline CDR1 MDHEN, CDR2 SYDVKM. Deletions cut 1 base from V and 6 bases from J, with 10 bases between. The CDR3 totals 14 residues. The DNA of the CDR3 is TGTGCCAGCAGTTTATATGGGGAAAGTCAGCCCCAGCATTTT. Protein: CASSLYGESQPQHF.

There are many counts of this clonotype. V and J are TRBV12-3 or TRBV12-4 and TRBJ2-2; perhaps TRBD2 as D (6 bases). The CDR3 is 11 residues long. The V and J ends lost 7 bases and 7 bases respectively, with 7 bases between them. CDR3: CASTEGGELFF. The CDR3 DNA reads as TGTGCCAGCACGGAGGGCGGGGAGCTGTTTTTT.

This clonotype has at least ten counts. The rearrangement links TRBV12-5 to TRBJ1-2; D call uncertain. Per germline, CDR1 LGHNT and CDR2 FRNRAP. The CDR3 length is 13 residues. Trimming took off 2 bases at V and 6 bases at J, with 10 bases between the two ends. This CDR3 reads CASGLIRLNGYTF. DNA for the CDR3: TGTGCTAGTGGTTTGATTCGCTTAAATGGCTACACCTTC. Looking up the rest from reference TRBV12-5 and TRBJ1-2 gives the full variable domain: DARVTQTPRHKVTEMGQEVTMRCQPILGHNTVFWYRQTMMQGLELLAYFRNRAPLDDSGMPKDRFSAEMPDATLATLKIQPSEPRDSAVYFCASGLIRLNGYTFGSGTRLTVV.

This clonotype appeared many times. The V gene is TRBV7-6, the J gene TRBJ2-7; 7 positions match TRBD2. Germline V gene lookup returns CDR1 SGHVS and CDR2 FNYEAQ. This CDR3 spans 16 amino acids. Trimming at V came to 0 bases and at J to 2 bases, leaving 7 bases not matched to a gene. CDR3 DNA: TGTGCCAGCAGCTTAGCGTCGGGGGGACTAACCTACGAGCAGTACTTC. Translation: CASSLASGGLTYEQYF.

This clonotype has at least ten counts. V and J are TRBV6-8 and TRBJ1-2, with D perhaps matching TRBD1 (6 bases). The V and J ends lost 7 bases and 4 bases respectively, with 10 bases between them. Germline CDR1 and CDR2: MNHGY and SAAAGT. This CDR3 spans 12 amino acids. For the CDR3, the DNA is TGTGCCAGCATGCCGGGGGCCTATGGCTACACCTTC. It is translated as CASMPGAYGYTF.

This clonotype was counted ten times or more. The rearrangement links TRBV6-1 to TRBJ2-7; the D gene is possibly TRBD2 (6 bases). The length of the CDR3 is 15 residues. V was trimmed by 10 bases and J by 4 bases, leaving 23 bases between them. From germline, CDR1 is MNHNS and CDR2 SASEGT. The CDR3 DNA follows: TGTGCCACCAAGTATAGGGACTGGGGCGGGTACGAGCAGTACTTC. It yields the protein CATKYRDWGGYEQYF.

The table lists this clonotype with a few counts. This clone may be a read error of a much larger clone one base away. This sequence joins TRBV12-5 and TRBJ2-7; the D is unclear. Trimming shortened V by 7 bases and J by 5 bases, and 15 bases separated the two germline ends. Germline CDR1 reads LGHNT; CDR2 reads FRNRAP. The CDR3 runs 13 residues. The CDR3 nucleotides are TGTGCTAGTGTCCTCCTCTCAGAACACGAGCAGTACTTC. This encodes CASVLLSEHEQYF.

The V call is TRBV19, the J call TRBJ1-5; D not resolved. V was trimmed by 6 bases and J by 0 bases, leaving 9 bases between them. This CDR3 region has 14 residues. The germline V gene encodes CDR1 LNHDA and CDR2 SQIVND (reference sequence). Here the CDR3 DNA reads TGTGCCAGTAGCTCGATGAATAGCAATCAGCCCCAGCATTTT. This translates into CASSSMNSNQPQHF.

The CDR3 sequence is CASSLEGDSGELFF. The CDR3 DNA is TGTGCCAGCAGTTTAGAGGGGGATTCCGGGGAGCTGTTTTTT. The V gene is TRBV12-3 or TRBV12-4, the J gene TRBJ2-2, with D maybe TRBD1 (6 bases). This CDR3 is built from 14 residues. V lost 1 base and J 6 bases, leaving 9 bases between the germline ends.

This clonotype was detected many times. CDR3 bases: TGCGCCAGCAGCTTGGGAGGGAATGAAGCCAAAAACATTCAGTACTTC. Amino acids: CASSLGGNEAKNIQYF. The chain combines TRBV5-1 with TRBJ2-4; weak D call: TRBD2 (5 bases). Germline CDR1 reads SGHRS; CDR2 reads YFSETQ. This CDR3 contains 16 residues. V gave up 0 bases and J gave up 0 bases, with 10 bases separating them.

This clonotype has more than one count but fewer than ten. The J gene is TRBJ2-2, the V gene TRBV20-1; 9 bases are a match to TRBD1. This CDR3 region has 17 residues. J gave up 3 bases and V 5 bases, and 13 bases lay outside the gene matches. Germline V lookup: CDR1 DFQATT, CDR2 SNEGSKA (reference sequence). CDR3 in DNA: TGCAGTGCTCTAGAGGAGAGGGGGACAGGGCACACCGGGGAGCTGTTTTTT. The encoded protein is CSALEERGTGHTGELFF.

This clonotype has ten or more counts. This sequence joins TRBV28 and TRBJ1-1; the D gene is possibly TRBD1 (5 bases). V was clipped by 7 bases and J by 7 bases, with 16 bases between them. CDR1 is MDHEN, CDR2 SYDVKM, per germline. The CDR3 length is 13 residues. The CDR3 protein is CASTVTAEFEAFF. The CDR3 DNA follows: TGTGCCAGCACTGTGACAGCGGAGTTTGAAGCTTTCTTT.

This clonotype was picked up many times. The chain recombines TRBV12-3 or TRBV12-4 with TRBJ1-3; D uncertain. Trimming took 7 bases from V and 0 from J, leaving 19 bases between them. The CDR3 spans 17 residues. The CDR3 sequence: CASTKTRTLPSGNTIYF. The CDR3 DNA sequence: TGTGCCAGCACAAAAACACGCACGCTCCCCTCTGGAAACACCATATATTTT.

The CDR3 protein is CASSQYSSWDRGYGYTF. CDR3 nucleotide sequence: TGTGCCAGCAGCCAGTATTCCTCTTGGGACAGGGGCTATGGCTACACCTTC. This chain joins TRBV4-2 and TRBJ1-2; 10 bases are shared with TRBD1. The CDR3 is 17 amino acids. V dropped 3 bases and J dropped 4; count of bases not matched to a gene: 11. The germline CDR1 and CDR2 sequences are LGHNA and YNFKEQ.

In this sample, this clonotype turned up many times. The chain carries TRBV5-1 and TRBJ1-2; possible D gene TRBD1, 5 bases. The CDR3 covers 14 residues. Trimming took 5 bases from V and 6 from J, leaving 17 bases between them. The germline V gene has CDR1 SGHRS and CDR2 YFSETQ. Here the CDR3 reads CASRKGQGSHGYTF. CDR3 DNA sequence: TGCGCCAGCAGAAAGGGGCAGGGATCCCATGGCTACACCTTC.

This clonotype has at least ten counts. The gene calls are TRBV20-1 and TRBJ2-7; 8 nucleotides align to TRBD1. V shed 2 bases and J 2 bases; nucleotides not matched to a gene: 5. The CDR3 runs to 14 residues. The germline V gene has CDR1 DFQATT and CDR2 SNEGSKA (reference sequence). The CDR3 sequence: CSARSLQGAYEQYF. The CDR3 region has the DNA TGCAGTGCTAGATCCCTACAGGGGGCCTACGAGCAGTACTTC.

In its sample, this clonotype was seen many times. CDR3 protein: CASSPTGGAGEQYF. CDR3 DNA sequence: TGTGCCAGCAGCCCGACAGGGGGCGCGGGGGAGCAGTACTTC. This chain links TRBV11-2 with TRBJ2-7; 10 nucleotides match TRBD1. This CDR3 has 14 amino acids. The germline CDR1 and CDR2 sequences are SGHAT and FQNNGV. V shed 5 bases, J shed 7 bases, and the junction held 8 bases outside the gene matches.

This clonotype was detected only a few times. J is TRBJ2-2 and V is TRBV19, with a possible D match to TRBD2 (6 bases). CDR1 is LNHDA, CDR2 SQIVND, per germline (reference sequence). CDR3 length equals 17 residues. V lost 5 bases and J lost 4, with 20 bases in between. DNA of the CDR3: TGTGCCAGTAGTGACCCCCGAGGAGGGCCGAGCACCGGGGAGCTGTTTTTT. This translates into CASSDPRGGPSTGELFF.

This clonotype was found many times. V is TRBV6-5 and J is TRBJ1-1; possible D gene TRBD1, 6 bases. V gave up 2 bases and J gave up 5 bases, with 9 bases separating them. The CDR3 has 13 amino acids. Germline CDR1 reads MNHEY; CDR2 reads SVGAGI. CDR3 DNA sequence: TGTGCCAGCAGTTACAACAGGGCGACTGAAGCTTTCTTT. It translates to CASSYNRATEAFF.

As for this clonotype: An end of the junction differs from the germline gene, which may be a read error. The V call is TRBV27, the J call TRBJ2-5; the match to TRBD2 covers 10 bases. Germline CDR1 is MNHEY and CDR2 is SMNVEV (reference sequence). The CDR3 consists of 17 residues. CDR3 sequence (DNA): TGTGCCAGCAGTTTATCGATTGGAGCGGGGGGGCAAGAGGCCCAGTACTTC. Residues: CASSLSIGAGGQEAQYF.

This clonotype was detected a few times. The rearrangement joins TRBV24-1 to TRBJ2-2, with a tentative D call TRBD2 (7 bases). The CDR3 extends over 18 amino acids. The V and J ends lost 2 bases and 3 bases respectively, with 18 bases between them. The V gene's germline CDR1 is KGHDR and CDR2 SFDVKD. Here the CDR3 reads CATSDSLGGGPYTGELFF. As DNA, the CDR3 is TGTGCCACCAGTGATTCCCTAGGGGGGGGGCCGTACACCGGGGAGCTGTTTTTT.

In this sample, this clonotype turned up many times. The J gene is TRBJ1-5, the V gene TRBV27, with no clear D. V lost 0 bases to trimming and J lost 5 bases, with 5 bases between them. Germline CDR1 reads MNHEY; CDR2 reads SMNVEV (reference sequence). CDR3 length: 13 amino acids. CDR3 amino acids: CASSLSIDQPQHF. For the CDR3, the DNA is TGTGCCAGCAGTTTATCGATCGATCAGCCCCAGCATTTT.

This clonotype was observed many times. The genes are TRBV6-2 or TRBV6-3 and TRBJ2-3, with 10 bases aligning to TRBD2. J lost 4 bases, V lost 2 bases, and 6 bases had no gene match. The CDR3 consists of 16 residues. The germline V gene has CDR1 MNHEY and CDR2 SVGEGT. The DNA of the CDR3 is TGTGCCAGCAGTTACGGGCGGACTAGCGGCGCAGATACGCAGTATTTT. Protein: CASSYGRTSGADTQYF.

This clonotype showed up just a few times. In nucleotides, the CDR3 is TGTGCCAGCAGCGATCCCGGACTGTTCTACGAGCAGTACTTC. Protein sequence: CASSDPGLFYEQYF. This chain connects TRBV11-2 to TRBJ2-7, with D maybe TRBD2 (5 bases). CDR3 length: 14 amino acids. Trimming stripped 5 bases from V and 3 bases from J, with 14 bases between. CDR1 and CDR2 (germline): SGHAT, FQNNGV.

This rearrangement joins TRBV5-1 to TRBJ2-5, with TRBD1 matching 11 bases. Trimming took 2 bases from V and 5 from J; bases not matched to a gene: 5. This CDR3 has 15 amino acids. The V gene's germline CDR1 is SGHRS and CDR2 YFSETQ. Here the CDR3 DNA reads TGCGCCAGCAGCTTAAGGACAGGGGGCACGGAGACCCAGTACTTC. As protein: CASSLRTGGTETQYF.

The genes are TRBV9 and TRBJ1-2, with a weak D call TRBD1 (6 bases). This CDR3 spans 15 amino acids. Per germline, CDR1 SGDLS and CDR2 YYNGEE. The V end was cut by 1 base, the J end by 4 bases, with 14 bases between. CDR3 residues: CASSVSDRSIYGYTF. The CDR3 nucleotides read TGTGCCAGCAGCGTATCTGACAGGTCAATCTATGGCTACACCTTC. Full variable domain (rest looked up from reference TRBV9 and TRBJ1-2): DSGVTQTPKHLITATGQRVTLRCSPRSGDLSVYWYQQSLDQGLQFLIQYYNGEERAKGNILERFSAQQFPDLHSELNLSSLELGDSALYFCASSVSDRSIYGYTFGSGTRLTVV.